This T cell receptor (beta chain) was identified during a study of T-cell memory formation after mild COVID-19. Study outcomes and limitations: Proof of SARS-CoV-2 specificity was absent for the second-wave clones that crested on day 37. Pre-infection memory showed some responding clones, and this suggested that cross-reactive memory joined. Most CD4+ clones that shrank were in CM and EM, while CD8+ ones turned up in EMRA.

This clonotype was counted only a few times. Antigen unknown. It was 5'RACE with constant-segment primers that produced the TCR alpha and TCR beta cDNA libraries, which carried sample barcodes and UMIs. In TCRdb, the 5' RACE reads were re-called with MiXCR into one record per CDR3 protein. This sample has roughly 480,000 distinct CDR3 sequences, with roughly 25% found just once. The TCR was taken from an adult woman who had mild COVID-19 (a few samples of this study predate the infection). Cell type and time point are not known. The sample consisted of PBMCs or a T cell subset sorted from them (not recorded which).

CDR3 loop: CASSLGNWQELFF. The CDR3 nucleotides read TGTGCCAGCAGTTTGGGCAATTGGCAGGAGCTGTTTTTT. The chain carries TRBV12-3 or TRBV12-4 and TRBJ2-2; D remains unclear. V lost 3 bases to trimming and J lost 10 bases, with 12 bases between them. There are 13 residues in the CDR3.